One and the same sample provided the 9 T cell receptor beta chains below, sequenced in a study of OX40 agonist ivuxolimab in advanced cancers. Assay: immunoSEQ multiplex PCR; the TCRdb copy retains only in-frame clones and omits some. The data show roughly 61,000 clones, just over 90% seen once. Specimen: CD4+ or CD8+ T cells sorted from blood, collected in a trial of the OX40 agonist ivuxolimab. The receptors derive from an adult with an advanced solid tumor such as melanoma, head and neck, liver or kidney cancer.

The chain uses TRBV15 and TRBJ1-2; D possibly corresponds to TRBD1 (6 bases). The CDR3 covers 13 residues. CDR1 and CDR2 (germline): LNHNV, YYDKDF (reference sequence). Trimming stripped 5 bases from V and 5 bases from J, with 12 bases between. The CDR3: CATSPGAEYGYTF. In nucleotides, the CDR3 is TGTGCCACCAGCCCGGGGGCGGAATATGGCTACACCTTC.

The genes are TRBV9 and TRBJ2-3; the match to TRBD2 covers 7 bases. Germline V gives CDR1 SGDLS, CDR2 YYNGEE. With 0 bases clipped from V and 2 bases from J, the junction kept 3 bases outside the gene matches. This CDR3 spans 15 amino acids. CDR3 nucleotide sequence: TGTGCCAGCAGCGTAGAAACTAGCGACACAGATACGCAGTATTTT. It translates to CASSVETSDTDTQYF. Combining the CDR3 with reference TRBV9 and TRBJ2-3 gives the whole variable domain DSGVTQTPKHLITATGQRVTLRCSPRSGDLSVYWYQQSLDQGLQFLIQYYNGEERAKGNILERFSAQQFPDLHSELNLSSLELGDSALYFCASSVETSDTDTQYFGPGTRLTVL.

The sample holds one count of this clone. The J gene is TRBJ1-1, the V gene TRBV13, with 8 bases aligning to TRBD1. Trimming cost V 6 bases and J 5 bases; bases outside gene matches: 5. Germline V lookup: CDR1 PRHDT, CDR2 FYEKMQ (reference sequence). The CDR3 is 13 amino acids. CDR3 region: CASSLDRVTEAFF. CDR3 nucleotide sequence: TGTGCCAGCAGTTTGGACAGGGTGACTGAAGCTTTCTTT. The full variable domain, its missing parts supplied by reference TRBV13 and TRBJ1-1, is AAGVIQSPRHLIKEKRETATLKCYPIPRHDTVYWYQQGPGQDPQFLISFYEKMQSDKGSIPDRFSAQQFSDYHSELNMSSLELGDSALYFCASSLDRVTEAFFGQGTRLTVV.

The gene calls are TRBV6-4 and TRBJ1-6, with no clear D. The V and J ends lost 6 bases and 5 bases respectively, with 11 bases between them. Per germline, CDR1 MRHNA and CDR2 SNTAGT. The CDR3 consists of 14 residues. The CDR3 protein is CASRDRANNSPLHF. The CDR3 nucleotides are TGTGCCAGCAGAGACCGGGCCAATAATTCACCCCTCCACTTT.

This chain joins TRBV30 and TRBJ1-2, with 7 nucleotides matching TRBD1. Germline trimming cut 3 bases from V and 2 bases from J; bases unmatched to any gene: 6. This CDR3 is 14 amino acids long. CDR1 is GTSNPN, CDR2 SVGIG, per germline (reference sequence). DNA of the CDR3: TGTGCCTGGAGAGAAGACAGGGAAAACTATGGCTACACCTTC. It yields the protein CAWREDRENYGYTF.

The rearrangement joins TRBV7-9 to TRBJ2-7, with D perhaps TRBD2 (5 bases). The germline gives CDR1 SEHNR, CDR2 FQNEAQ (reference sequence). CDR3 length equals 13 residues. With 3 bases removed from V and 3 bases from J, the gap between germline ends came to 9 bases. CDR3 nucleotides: TGTGCCAGCAGCTTCGGGGATCACTACGAGCAGTACTTC. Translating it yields CASSFGDHYEQYF.

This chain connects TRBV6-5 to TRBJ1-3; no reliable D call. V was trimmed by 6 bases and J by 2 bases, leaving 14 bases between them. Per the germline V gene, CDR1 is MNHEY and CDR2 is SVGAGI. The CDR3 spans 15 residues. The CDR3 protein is CASRTNDLAGNTIYF. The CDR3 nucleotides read TGTGCCAGCAGGACAAACGATTTAGCTGGAAACACCATATATTTT.

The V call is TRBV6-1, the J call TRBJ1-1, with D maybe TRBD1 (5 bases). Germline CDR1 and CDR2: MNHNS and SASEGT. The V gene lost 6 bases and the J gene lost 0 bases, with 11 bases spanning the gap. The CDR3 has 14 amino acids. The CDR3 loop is CASRPDSMNTEAFF. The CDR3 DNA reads TGTGCCAGCAGGCCAGACAGCATGAACACTGAAGCTTTCTTT.

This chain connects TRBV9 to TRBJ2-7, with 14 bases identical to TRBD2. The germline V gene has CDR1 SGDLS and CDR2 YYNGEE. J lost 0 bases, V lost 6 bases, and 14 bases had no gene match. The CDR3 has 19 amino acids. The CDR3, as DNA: TGTGCCAGCAATTGGAACCCCGGGACTAGCGGGGGTAGCTCCTACGAGCAGTACTTC. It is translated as CASNWNPGTSGGSSYEQYF.